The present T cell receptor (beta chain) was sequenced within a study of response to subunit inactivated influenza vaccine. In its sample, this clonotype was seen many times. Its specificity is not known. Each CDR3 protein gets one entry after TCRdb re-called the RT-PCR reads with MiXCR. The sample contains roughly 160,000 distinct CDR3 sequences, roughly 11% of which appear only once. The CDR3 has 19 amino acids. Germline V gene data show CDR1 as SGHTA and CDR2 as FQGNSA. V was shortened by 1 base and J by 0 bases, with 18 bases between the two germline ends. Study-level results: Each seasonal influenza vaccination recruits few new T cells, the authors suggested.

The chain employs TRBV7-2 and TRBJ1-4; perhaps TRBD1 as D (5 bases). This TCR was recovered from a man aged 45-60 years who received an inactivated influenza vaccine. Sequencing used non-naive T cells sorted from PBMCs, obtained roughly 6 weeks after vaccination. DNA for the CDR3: TGTGCCAGCAGCTTAGTCGCAGGGTATGGGACTACAACTAATGAAAAACTGTTTTTT. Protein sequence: CASSLVAGYGTTTNEKLFF. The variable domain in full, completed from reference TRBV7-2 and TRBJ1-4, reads GAGVSQSPSNKVTEKGKDVELRCDPISGHTALYWYRQSLGQGLEFLIYFQGNSAPDKSGLPSDRFSAERTGGSVSTLTIQRTQQEDSAVYLCASSLVAGYGTTTNEKLFFGSGTQLSVL.